Described below is a single TCR beta chain sequence and its context. The specificity of this receptor is unknown. The record has no base qualities; no much larger clone is one base away. The data derive from a study of cytomegalovirus exposure and HLA in healthy donors (dated by TCRdb to 2016 to 2017). As for the study more broadly: According to an earlier analysis of a few hundred of the donors, 150 million to 200 million T cells yielded roughly 110 million unique TCR beta sequences and around 280 Gb of sequence data. HLA typing covered class I and class II loci at four-digit resolution. Typing coverage varied by locus: about 620-630 donors for A, B, C, DRB1 and DQB1; 500 to 550 for DQA1; some 610 for DPA1; approximately 450 for DPB1. Using immunosequencing, the study profiled T cell repertoires from fewer than 700 subjects and related those repertoires to cytomegalovirus serostatus. In an earlier analysis of 500 to 650 of the donors, high-throughput TCR beta sequencing was used to judge whether each TCR beta V gene segment behaved as functional or pseudogenic. On average, roughly 250,000 unique TCR beta nucleotide sequences were sequenced per donor among a few hundred genotyped donors of the cohort, with 15% to 20% of those sequences being non-productive. Donor age, sex, ethnicity and CMV serostatus were collected together with the repertoire data. In addition to the first cohort of 666 subjects, a separate validation cohort of approximately 130 different subjects was used. Roughly 5 DR-DQ haplotypes were handled as single units for association and clustering, since linkage in the cohort was strong. To study patterns of TCR occurrence, a later analysis re-analyzed previously published TCR beta repertoires from several hundred donors and added high-resolution HLA genotyping. A later genetic analysis used genome-wide SNP genotypes for about three fifths of the 666 donors, treating that subset as a discovery cohort. All discovery cohort repertoires had been generated on a single sequencing platform. Roughly 300 gigabases of sequencing data and 70 million to 95 million unique TCR sequences made up an early release that covered roughly 670 HLA-typed donors. The genetic ancestry cluster associated with self-reported Caucasian donors included 81% of the roughly 410 genotyped donors. The study combined high-throughput TCR immunosequencing, statistical association of individual TCRs with disease status, and machine learning to predict cytomegalovirus infection status. The study aimed to test whether signatures of past pathogen exposure could be identified by cataloging public T cell receptors. Rather than drawing on any new phenotypic data, the later analysis identified candidate immune exposures from TCR beta sequences and the way those sequences occurred across donors.

Libraries came from the immunoSEQ multiplex PCR assay. For the multiplex PCR, a mixture combining 60 forward primers for TCR Vbeta segments and 13 reverse primers for TCR Jbeta segments was used. Amplification of the CDR3 region of rearranged TCR beta genes was performed with a multiplex PCR assay on genomic DNA. The Illumina HiSeq System was used to sequence the amplified TCR beta libraries as 87-base-pair reads. The original methods were these. A later analysis counted approximately 74 million unique TCR beta chains across the 666 repertoires, and some 11 million of these chains were shared by at least two donors. To remove PCR and sequencing errors, raw reads were error-corrected and collapsed into unique sequences using a nearest-neighbor algorithm that merged closely related sequences. CDR3 sequences were aligned to IMGT reference sequences to assign V, D and J gene segments. For a sequence to be retained, a match of at least six nucleotides to both a V gene segment and a J gene segment was required. Rearrangements were called productive when the CDR3 lacked stop codons and stayed in frame with V and J; all others were non-productive. CDR3 was defined according to IMGT convention as the region running from the second conserved V-encoded cysteine to the conserved J-encoded phenylalanine. The earlier analysis of about 530 of the donors excluded any sequence lacking an unambiguous match to a single V gene segment. An earlier analysis of approximately 590 of the donors called V segments functional above 56.7% productive rearrangements and segregating when the between-donor standard deviation exceeded 5%. A statistical classification framework was developed to diagnose cytomegalovirus status using the catalog of TCR beta chain sequences. In a later analysis, V and J genes were assigned by comparing TCR nucleotide sequences against IMGT/GENE-DB human TR gene sequences. In a later analysis, CDR3 sequences and most-parsimonious VDJ recombination scenarios were assigned using the TCRdist pipeline. In a later analysis, each TCR beta chain was defined by its CDR3 amino acid sequence together with its V-gene family, and reads lacking a unique V-gene family were excluded. To address suspected cross-contamination and a sequencing artifact, a later analysis removed approximately 590 highly shared, low-generation-probability nucleotide sequences. For each public chain, a later analysis derived a clonal expansion index from normalized ranks of inferred template counts within each repertoire. In a later analysis, generation probabilities were computed using a VDJ recombination model fitted to out-of-frame rearrangements, and the results were checked against IGoR. A later analysis scored TCR-TCR, TCR-HLA and TCR-CMV co-occurrence with hypergeometric tests, applying a repertoire-size bias correction to TCR pairs. To estimate false discovery rates, a later analysis permuted the HLA or CMV assignments 20 times. In a later analysis, co-occurring TCRs were grouped with DBSCAN, and TCRdist sequence similarity was added when clustering was performed within HLA-allele-positive subsets. Repertoires with fewer than 30,000 or more than 120,000 public chains were left out of co-occurrence clustering, as were five repertoires with anomalous nucleotide sharing. The clones in this table, taken by TCRdb from immuneACCESS, are in-frame only. Not every clone is retained; where verified, under half of the shortfall comes from an unresolved V gene, and the cause of the rest is unknown. V and J calls and clone size are those listed in that table; D and trimming were worked out from the DNA. Counted in this sample were 240,000 or so clones; about 81% of them appeared once. The ten largest make up around 8.3% of the sample.

What the study reported, not specific to this receptor: Linkage disequilibrium might explain the correlated functional status among segregating V segments, but an unknown experimental factor could not be excluded. At a false discovery rate of 0.05, a later analysis linked approximately 18,000 TCR beta sequences to specific HLA alleles. Because HLA typing was unavailable for some donors at each locus, only the typed subset was used in association tests. The earlier analysis of approximately 560 of the donors excluded approximately 17 rarely observed V segments, including chromosome 9 orphons, because counts were too low. According to a later analysis, parvovirus B19, influenza, CMV and Epstein-Barr virus appeared linked to several top co-occurrence clusters. The sequencing pipeline was judged likely to have produced a cluster of highly shared sequence variants as a technical artifact. According to the authors, the approach could potentially be generalized to other disease states and immunological phenotypes. When HLA alleles, especially DR and DQ, strongly co-occurred, TCR associations were difficult to assign to individual alleles. In this cohort, only TCR beta chains were sequenced, and detectable features were limited by the absence of alpha or paired-chain data. A later analysis found that HLA-associated TCR beta chains were more clonally expanded and had lower generation probabilities than equally common non-associated chains. In a later analysis, the rate of TCR association differed among HLA loci, with DRB1 alleles having the most associated TCRs and HLA-C alleles having the fewest. The 87-base-pair reads could not distinguish some IMGT-functional V segments, including TRBV6-2 and TRBV6-3, so those segments were excluded. A total of about 180 TCR beta chains were listed by the study as associated with cytomegalovirus. A later analysis found that most CMV-associated TCR beta chains appeared HLA-restricted, with HLA associations seemingly driven largely by CMV exposure. A few of the identified cytomegalovirus-associated TCR beta chains were confirmed in vitro to be specific for cytomegalovirus antigens. Most TCR sequences were observed very rarely across donors, whereas some public TCRs were present in many individuals. Compared with the roughly 600-donor mean, donors in an Asian-associated ancestry cluster had fewer N-insertions in productive TCRs, according to a later genetic analysis. The only immune exposure information available for the cohort was CMV serostatus. An association between a missense DCLRE1C variant and V-gene and J-gene trimming of TCR beta chains was found in a later genetic analysis and replicated in an independent cohort. In an earlier analysis of over 550 of the donors, most TCR beta V segments were observed in productive rearrangements about 87% or about 30% of the time, broadly matching IMGT annotations. A further reported finding was that TCR beta sequences accurately predicted the HLA-A and HLA-B alleles for most subjects in the first cohort. Roughly uniform sequencing depth across donors was assumed in presence/absence analyses, although this assumption may not hold. The classifier was reported to diagnose cytomegalovirus status with high specificity and sensitivity in both the original and validation cohorts.

From V the trimming removes 11 bases and from J it removes 5 bases, while the gene matches leave 18 bases of the junction unaccounted for. The CDR1 and CDR2 encoded by the germline V gene are ENHRY and SYGVKD. CDR3 length: 17 amino acids, cysteine to phenylalanine. CDR3 DNA is the only sequence kept; it has 51 bases, read in frame from the first base. In total, approximately 610 healthy bone marrow donors made up the cohort. All cohort members were sampled while nominally healthy, although unrecorded immune exposures were likely present. The donor tested CMV seropositive and was one of the 289 seropositive cohort members. A peripheral blood sample was collected from each donor, and TCR beta sequencing was performed on peripheral blood mononuclear cells. The Qiagen DNeasy Blood Extraction Kit was used to extract genomic DNA from the blood cell samples.

Sequenced input: PBMCs. This sequence was found in a woman aged 55-69 years in good health and CMV-seropositive. The V gene is TRBV10-3 and the J gene is TRBJ1-4, and TRBD1 aligns with 9 junction nucleotides. The CDR3 reads CASPSPNIGQGNEKLFF. The sequenced DNA: TGTGCCTCGCCATCACCAAATATAGGACAGGGGAATGAAAAACTGTTTTTT.